The source of this T cell receptor beta chain is a study of response to subunit inactivated influenza vaccine. Points from the study as a whole: Each seasonal influenza vaccination, the authors suggested, recruits few new T cells.

This clonotype was counted only a few times. The antigen is undetermined. TCRdb reprocessed the RT-PCR reads with MiXCR, giving one entry per CDR3 protein. The repertoire consists of around 710,000 distinct CDR3 sequences, with around 13% occurring once and the leading ten covering around 7.3%. The V and J ends lost 4 bases and 1 base, in that order; junction bases with no gene match: 8. Per the germline V gene, CDR1 is LGHNA and CDR2 is YSLEER. The CDR3 is 17 residues long. This specimen consisted of PBMCs from blood, obtained about 14 days before vaccination. The receptor's source is a man over 45 who received an inactivated influenza vaccine. V and J are TRBV4-3 and TRBJ2-1; 9 bases are a match to TRBD2. The CDR3 loop is CASSPGGGGASYNEQFF. The CDR3 DNA reads TGCGCCAGCAGCCCCGGGGGCGGGGGGGCTTCCTACAATGAGCAGTTCTTC.